This T cell receptor beta chain was sequenced for a study of T cell responses to AZD1222 COVID-19 vaccine. Study-wide results and caveats: AZD1222 recipients seropositive at baseline numbered only six.

Profiled with immunoSEQ multiplex PCR; TCRdb holds only in-frame clones, not every one. The sample has about 98,000 clones, roughly nine tenths seen once; the top ten hold 5%. CDR1 and CDR2 (germline): SGHRS, YFSETQ. This CDR3 contains 14 residues. Trimming at V came to 3 bases and at J to 2 bases, leaving 4 bases not matched to a gene. On this clone: Its antigen is not known.

The TCR sequence derives from an adult in good health. The V and J genes are TRBV5-1 and TRBJ1-1; TRBD1 matches 7 bases. Sequenced here: peripheral blood, sampled on day 0 of AZD1222 vaccination. This CDR3 is CASSSGQPNTEAFF. In nucleotides, the CDR3 is TGCGCCAGCAGCTCGGGACAGCCTAACACTGAAGCTTTCTTT. The whole variable domain, remainder taken from reference TRBV5-1 and TRBJ1-1, is KAGVTQTPRYLIKTRGQQVTLSCSPISGHRSVSWYQQTPGQGLQFLFEYFSETQRNKGNFPGRFSGRQFSNSRSEMNVSTLELGDSALYLCASSSGQPNTEAFFGQGTRLTVV.